The 27 T cell receptor beta chains below come from one sample, sequenced in a study of OX40 agonist ivuxolimab in advanced cancers. Clones were sequenced by immunoSEQ multiplex PCR, and TCRdb holds only the in-frame ones, with some missing. The table includes approximately 52,000 clones, roughly 85% detected once. This material consisted of CD4+ or CD8+ T cells sorted from blood, taken in a trial of the OX40 agonist ivuxolimab. Every receptor here comes from an adult with an advanced solid tumor such as melanoma, head and neck, liver or kidney cancer.

This chain joins TRBV6-5 and TRBJ1-3; 7 bases are shared with TRBD1. The CDR3 consists of 15 residues. Germline CDR1 is MNHEY and CDR2 is SVGAGI. The V and J ends lost 2 bases and 4 bases, in that order; junction bases with no gene match: 5. CDR3 amino acids: CASSYTGATGNTIYF. In nucleotides, the CDR3 is TGTGCCAGCAGTTACACAGGGGCGACAGGAAACACCATATATTTT.

The chain recombines TRBV10-3 with TRBJ1-1, with 9 bases fitting TRBD1. Unmatched junction bases numbered 4, after V lost 10 bases and J lost 4 bases. Germline CDR1 is ENHRY and CDR2 is SYGVKD. The CDR3 contains 12 residues. CDR3 sequence (DNA): TGTGCCAACTCGGACAGGGGCACTGAAGCTTTCTTT. This sequence encodes CANSDRGTEAFF.

The V and J genes are TRBV7-3 and TRBJ2-7; a weak D match, TRBD2 (6 bases). The CDR3 is 11 residues long. Trimming removed 4 bases from V and 9 bases from J, with 10 bases in between. CDR1 and CDR2 from the germline V gene are SGHTA and FQGTGA. CDR3 DNA: TGTGCCAGCAGCTCCGGGAGTTTGCAGTACTTC. Encoded protein: CASSSGSLQYF.

This rearrangement joins TRBV5-4 to TRBJ2-2; 12 bases agree with TRBD2. The CDR3 contains 15 residues. Unmatched junction bases numbered 1, after V lost 2 bases and J lost 5 bases. Germline CDR1 is SGHNT and CDR2 is YYREEE (reference sequence). CDR3 in DNA: TGTGCCAGCAGCTTAGGACTAGCGGGGACCGGGGAGCTGTTTTTT. It translates to CASSLGLAGTGELFF.

The CDR3 loop reads CASSVASGGAKNIQYF. CDR3 bases: TGTGCCAGCAGTGTAGCATCAGGGGGCGCCAAAAACATTCAGTACTTC. This chain joins TRBV6-1 and TRBJ2-4; TRBD1 matches at 8 bases. Looked up from germline, CDR1 is MNHNS and CDR2 is SASEGT. The CDR3 loop spans 16 amino acids. Trimming at V came to 4 bases and at J to 1 base, leaving 6 bases not matched to a gene.

This clone was counted a single time. The CDR3 region is CASSLGPTETQYF. For the CDR3, the DNA is TGCGCCAGCAGCCTGGGGCCGACGGAGACCCAGTACTTC. This chain joins TRBV5-1 and TRBJ2-5, with TRBD1 as a possible D gene (5 bases). CDR1 SGHRS and CDR2 YFSETQ come from the germline V gene. This CDR3 spans 13 amino acids. V dropped 4 bases and J dropped 5 bases, with 12 bases sitting between them.

V and J are TRBV7-9 and TRBJ1-1; D remains ambiguous. The CDR3 length is 15 residues. Germline V gene lookup returns CDR1 SEHNR and CDR2 FQNEAQ (reference sequence). V lost 4 bases and J lost 0, with 12 bases in between. For the CDR3, the DNA is TGTGCCAGCAGCTACCGGGAGCTTATGAACACTGAAGCTTTCTTT. This gives the protein CASSYRELMNTEAFF.

CDR3 sequence reads: CASSQEFGGVTRGYGYTF. The CDR3 bases are TGCGCCAGCAGCCAAGAGTTTGGAGGGGTCACAAGGGGATATGGCTACACCTTC. The chain carries TRBV4-3 and TRBJ1-2, with D perhaps matching TRBD1 (5 bases). V lost 0 bases, J lost 5 bases, and 22 bases lay in between. The CDR3 loop spans 18 amino acids. Germline-derived CDR1 and CDR2 are LGHNA and YSLEER.

The rearrangement joins TRBV28 to TRBJ1-6; the match to TRBD1 covers 9 bases. The CDR3 totals 15 residues. The germline gives CDR1 MDHEN, CDR2 SYDVKM. With V trimmed by 7 bases and J by 8 bases, 9 bases remained unmatched. The CDR3 nucleotides are TGTGCCAGCACGCCTAGGGACAGGGACCATTCACCCCTCCACTTT. Its protein product is CASTPRDRDHSPLHF. Full variable domain (rest looked up from reference TRBV28 and TRBJ1-6): DVKVTQSSRYLVKRTGEKVFLECVQDMDHENMFWYRQDPGLGLRLIYFSYDVKMKEKGDIPEGYSVSREKKERFSLILESASTNQTSMYLCASTPRDRDHSPLHFGNGTRLTVT.

This chain uses TRBV2 with TRBJ2-5, with a possible D match to TRBD2 (6 bases). V was clipped by 2 bases and J by 7 bases, with 14 bases between them. CDR3 length: 14 amino acids. Germline V gene sequence: CDR1 SNHLY, CDR2 FYNNEI. The CDR3 nucleotides read TGTGCCAGCAGTGAAAATATGCGGGGCAGGACCCAGTACTTC. It codes for CASSENMRGRTQYF.

This sequence joins TRBV7-2 and TRBJ2-5; perhaps TRBD1 as D (6 bases). CDR1 is SGHTA, CDR2 FQGNSA, per germline. Trimming removed 0 bases from V and 1 base from J, with 9 bases in between. CDR3 length equals 15 residues. CDR3 nucleotide sequence: TGTGCCAGCAGCTTAGCAGGGGGATTCCAAGAGACCCAGTACTTC. This sequence encodes CASSLAGGFQETQYF.

V usage is TRBV19 and J usage is TRBJ1-6; 8 nucleotides line up with TRBD1. Germline CDR1 and CDR2: LNHDA and SQIVND (reference sequence). The CDR3 runs 16 residues. J gave up 10 bases and V 7 bases, and 15 bases lay outside the gene matches. CDR3 in amino acids: CASTGGATGDESPLHF. The CDR3 DNA sequence: TGTGCCAGTACTGGGGGGGCGACAGGGGACGAATCACCCCTCCACTTT. Based on the CDR3 plus reference TRBV19 and TRBJ1-6, the full variable domain is DGGITQSPKYLFRKEGQNVTLSCEQNLNHDAMYWYRQDPGQGLRLIYYSQIVNDFQKGDIAEGYSVSREKKESFPLTVTSAQKNPTAFYLCASTGGATGDESPLHFGNGTRLTVT.

This chain's CDR3 is CASSPRQGSIVEQYF. CDR3 DNA sequence: TGTGCCAGCTCACCTAGACAGGGTAGTATCGTCGAGCAGTACTTC. This chain links TRBV18 with TRBJ2-7, with 7 nucleotides matching TRBD1. This CDR3 has 15 amino acids. The V segment lost 3 bases and the J segment 6 bases; nucleotides outside the gene matches: 11. Per the germline V gene, CDR1 is KGHSH and CDR2 is LQKENI.

This chain joins TRBV29-1 and TRBJ2-3; a possible D gene is TRBD2 (5 bases). The CDR3 sequence is 12 residues long. Germline CDR1 SQVTM, CDR2 ANQGSEA. Trimming took 6 bases from V and 2 from J, leaving 9 bases between them. The CDR3 sequence: CSVDRDTDTQYF. The CDR3 DNA follows: TGCAGCGTCGACCGGGACACAGATACGCAGTATTTT.

The rearrangement links TRBV19 to TRBJ2-1; 11 bases map to TRBD2. CDR1 LNHDA and CDR2 SQIVND come from the germline V gene (reference sequence). The CDR3 length is 19 residues. V lost 5 bases, J lost 0 bases, and 12 bases stayed unmatched. CDR3 DNA sequence: TGTGCCAGTAGTGTATCTAGCGGGGGGTTCGAGAGCTCCTACAATGAGCAGTTCTTC. It encodes CASSVSSGGFESSYNEQFF.

The chain employs TRBV10-3 and TRBJ1-5; unclear D gene. Germline V CDR1 and CDR2: ENHRY, SYGVKD. This CDR3 has 12 amino acids. Trimming took 2 bases from V and 4 from J, leaving 3 bases between them. CDR3 region: CAISEINQPQHF. The DNA for the CDR3 is TGTGCCATCAGTGAGATTAATCAGCCCCAGCATTTT.

The chain combines TRBV9 with TRBJ1-2; the match to TRBD1 covers 8 bases. Losses at the gene ends were 3 bases for V and 3 bases for J; bases not matched to a gene: 7. CDR3 length: 15 amino acids. Germline CDR1 SGDLS, CDR2 YYNGEE. The CDR3 bases are TGTGCCAGCAGCGCCGGGACAGGAGCGTACTATGGCTACACCTTC. Amino acid sequence: CASSAGTGAYYGYTF.

This chain connects TRBV5-4 to TRBJ2-2; D is ambiguous. CDR3 length: 15 amino acids. Trimming stripped 1 base from V and 5 bases from J, with 12 bases between. Germline V gene lookup returns CDR1 SGHNT and CDR2 YYREEE (reference sequence). Here the CDR3 reads CASSLPSPQTGELFF. For the CDR3, the DNA is TGTGCCAGCAGCTTGCCCTCACCACAAACCGGGGAGCTGTTTTTT.

V and J are TRBV28 and TRBJ1-1, with TRBD1 as a possible D gene (6 bases). The CDR3 loop spans 13 amino acids. Germline V gene lookup returns CDR1 MDHEN and CDR2 SYDVKM. Trimming cost V 8 bases and J 3 bases, with 13 bases left between them. CDR3 amino acids: CASSTQGHTEAFF. CDR3 DNA: TGTGCCAGCTCCACACAGGGTCACACTGAAGCTTTCTTT.

This chain joins TRBV19 and TRBJ1-5; D might be TRBD1 (6 bases). From germline, CDR1 is LNHDA and CDR2 SQIVND (reference sequence). Trimming left V 7 bases short and J 4 bases short, with 20 bases between. This CDR3 is 16 amino acids long. The CDR3 protein is CASIPPPSTGNQPQHF. The CDR3, as DNA: TGTGCCAGTATACCCCCTCCGTCCACAGGGAATCAGCCCCAGCATTTT.

A word on this clone: It is likely a read error, because the conserved phenylalanine at the end of the CDR3 is missing. The V gene is TRBV19, the J gene TRBJ1-6, with D possibly TRBD1 on 5 matching bases. Germline assignment: CDR1 LNHDA and CDR2 SQIVND (reference sequence). The V end was cut by 3 bases, the J end by 3 bases, with 12 bases between. This CDR3 is built from 16 residues. The CDR3 region is CASSMGGTVYNSPLHL. The CDR3, as DNA: TGTGCCAGTAGTATGGGGGGGACCGTCTATAATTCACCCCTCCACCTT.

The chain couples TRBV10-3 to TRBJ2-3, with 10 bases aligning to TRBD1. CDR3 length: 14 amino acids. Trimming at V came to 5 bases and at J to 6 bases, leaving 5 bases not matched to a gene. CDR1 ENHRY and CDR2 SYGVKD come from the germline V gene. CDR3 sequence: CAISTGQGIDTQYF. CDR3 DNA: TGTGCCATCAGTACGGGACAGGGGATTGATACGCAGTATTTT.

The V gene is TRBV5-1, the J gene TRBJ2-5; TRBD1 matches at 11 bases. This CDR3 contains 15 residues. After removal of 4 bases from V and 3 bases from J, the junction contained 5 bases not matched to a gene. CDR1 SGHRS and CDR2 YFSETQ come from the germline V gene. Here the CDR3 reads CASSGGTGGEETQYF. CDR3 DNA: TGCGCCAGCAGCGGCGGGACAGGGGGGGAAGAGACCCAGTACTTC.

This rearrangement joins TRBV28 to TRBJ2-5; the D gene is possibly TRBD2 (5 bases). Per the germline V gene, CDR1 is MDHEN and CDR2 is SYDVKM. The ends were cut back, 8 bases at V and 2 bases at J, with 21 bases in the middle. There are 16 residues in the CDR3. For the CDR3, the DNA is TGTGCCAGCCCCCCGGGAAGATTATTTTCACAAGAGACCCAGTACTTC. Its translation: CASPPGRLFSQETQYF.

This sequence joins TRBV7-8 and TRBJ2-3; 12 bases are a match to TRBD2. CDR3 length equals 20 residues. The germline CDR1 and CDR2 sequences are SGHVS and FQNEAQ. Trimming cost V 0 bases and J 4 bases; bases outside gene matches: 14. The CDR3 DNA reads TGTGCCAGCAGCTTAGCGAGGACTAGCGGGGTCCGGTTTTACCCAGATACGCAGTATTTT. Protein sequence: CASSLARTSGVRFYPDTQYF.

This chain connects TRBV14 to TRBJ2-7; TRBD1 matches at 9 bases. This CDR3 is built from 16 residues. J gave up 2 bases and V 0 bases, and 5 bases lay outside the gene matches. Germline V gene sequence: CDR1 SGHDN, CDR2 FVKESK. The CDR3: CASSQDSGTGTYEQYF. DNA for the CDR3: TGTGCCAGCAGCCAAGACAGCGGGACAGGGACCTACGAGCAGTACTTC.

This rearrangement joins TRBV10-1 to TRBJ2-4; D is perhaps TRBD2 (5 bases). Trimming pared 8 bases from V and 3 bases from J, leaving 17 bases between. The CDR3 consists of 15 residues. Germline V gene data show CDR1 as WNHNN and CDR2 as SYGVQD (reference sequence). The CDR3 spells CASGRAVAGKNIQYF. CDR3 coding DNA: TGCGCCAGCGGTCGAGCGGTGGCGGGCAAAAACATTCAGTACTTC.